The next 8 T cell receptor beta chains were all read from a single sample in a study of control samples from healthy donors and cancer patients (dated by TCRdb to about 2020). The library was produced with the immunoSEQ multiplex PCR assay. TCRdb stores this immuneACCESS table with in-frame sequences only. Part of the clones is absent; in the studies checked, under half of the shortfall reflects unresolved V genes, and no reason is known for the rest. Within this sample are 120,000 to 150,000 clones, with over 85% of them counted one time only. The ten largest make up around 11% of the sample. Material for sequencing was blood. The receptor source for this set is a man aged 25-45 years in good health.

CDR3 sequence (DNA): TGCGCCAGCAGCTCGGACCGTGGGGGCTATGGCTACACCTTC. Translation: CASSSDRGGYGYTF. This chain connects TRBV5-1 to TRBJ1-2, with D possibly matching TRBD1 (5 bases). Deletions cut 3 bases from V and 4 bases from J, with 13 bases between. Germline V gene lookup returns CDR1 SGHRS and CDR2 YFSETQ. The CDR3 runs to 14 residues.

V usage is TRBV25-1 and J usage is TRBJ2-2; D unclear. The CDR3 extends over 15 amino acids. V was pared by 5 bases and J by 5 bases, with 15 bases between. Germline V gene data show CDR1 as MGHDK and CDR2 as SYGVNS. In nucleotides, the CDR3 is TGTGCCAGCAGTCCGGTCGGCGTTGTGACCGGGGAGCTGTTTTTT. Residues: CASSPVGVVTGELFF. Full variable domain (missing parts from reference TRBV25-1 and TRBJ2-2): EADIYQTPRYLVIGTGKKITLECSQTMGHDKMYWYQQDPGMELHLIHYSYGVNSTEKGDLSSESTVSRIRTEHFPLTLESARPSHTSQYLCASSPVGVVTGELFFGEGSRLTVL.

J is TRBJ1-1 and V is TRBV7-9, with unresolved D. Germline V lookup: CDR1 SEHNR, CDR2 FQNEAQ (reference sequence). CDR3 length: 13 residues. V was pared by 3 bases and J by 4 bases, with 9 bases between. CDR3 sequence reads: CASSFGRSTEAFF. The CDR3 region has the DNA TGTGCCAGCAGCTTTGGGCGATCCACTGAAGCTTTCTTT.

This rearrangement joins TRBV19 to TRBJ1-2, with a weak D call TRBD1 (6 bases). The CDR3 covers 15 residues. Trimming took off 9 bases at V and 2 bases at J, with 19 bases between the two ends. Germline CDR1 reads LNHDA; CDR2 reads SQIVND (reference sequence). CDR3 in amino acids: CASADYRDRNYGYTF. CDR3 coding DNA: TGTGCCAGCGCTGATTACAGGGATCGGAACTATGGCTACACCTTC.

The chain employs TRBV5-4 and TRBJ2-3; perhaps TRBD2 as D (6 bases). This CDR3 spans 20 amino acids. Trimming left V 4 bases short and J 2 bases short, with 29 bases between. CDR1 SGHNT and CDR2 YYREEE come from the germline V gene (reference sequence). The CDR3 reads CASSPMTGVMRDGYTDTQYF. The CDR3 DNA sequence: TGTGCCAGCAGCCCAATGACGGGGGTGATGCGGGACGGATACACAGATACGCAGTATTTT.

V gene TRBV3-1 (or the pseudogene TRBV3-2) combines with J gene TRBJ1-3; a weak D match, TRBD1 (5 bases). This CDR3 spans 17 amino acids. Germline values: CDR1 LGHDT, CDR2 YNNKEL (reference sequence). V was pared by 4 bases and J by 0 bases, with 16 bases between. The CDR3 nucleotides are TGTGCCAGCAGCCCGGACATAAACCCTAGCTCTGGAAACACCATATATTTT. It encodes CASSPDINPSSGNTIYF.

The rearrangement joins TRBV14 to TRBJ1-6; D is possibly TRBD1 (5 bases). The CDR3 is 19 amino acids. Germline CDR1 and CDR2: SGHDN and FVKESK. The V end lost 0 bases, the J end lost 7 bases, and 22 bases lay between the germline ends. The CDR3 DNA follows: TGTGCCAGCAGCCAAGATCTAGGAGGGGTTGGGCCTCCAAATTCACCCCTCCACTTT. Protein sequence: CASSQDLGGVGPPNSPLHF.

This clone was seen only once. This sequence joins TRBV14 and TRBJ2-3, with 13 bases fitting TRBD2. CDR1 is SGHDN, CDR2 FVKESK, per germline. Trimming at V came to 4 bases and at J to 1 base, leaving 8 bases not matched to a gene. This CDR3 region has 18 residues. The DNA for the CDR3 is TGTGCCAGCAGCCCCCGGACTAGCGGGAGTTTCGGCACAGATACGCAGTATTTT. This gives the protein CASSPRTSGSFGTDTQYF.